This T cell receptor beta chain is from a study of blood T cell repertoires in COVID-19. Study-wide background: Samples taken during acute and convalescent COVID-19 were collected in the United States, Italy and Spain.

TCRdb keeps only in-frame clones here, not all; method: immunoSEQ multiplex PCR. This repertoire shows fewer than 250,000 clones, 65% to 90% found once; its top ten account for 7.4%. The source of this sequence is a woman aged 45-60 years with acute or convalescent COVID-19. Source material: peripheral blood.

The CDR3 DNA follows: TGCGCCAGCAGCACGACAGGGGGCGAAGCTTTCTTT. It is translated as CASSTTGGEAFF. The rearrangement uses TRBV5-1 and TRBJ1-1; 10 bases align to TRBD1. Germline CDR1 reads SGHRS; CDR2 reads YFSETQ. The J segment lost 8 bases and the V segment lost 4 bases, leaving 2 bases of the junction unmatched. CDR3 length: 12 amino acids.